These T cell receptor beta chains were read from a single sample in a study of T cell responses to AZD1222 COVID-19 vaccine. The method was immunoSEQ multiplex PCR; TCRdb's version includes in-frame clones alone and lacks a portion of them. The sample records under 140,000 clones, roughly 92% being singletons. The source was peripheral blood, collected 28 days after the second AZD1222 dose. Receptor source: an adult who received the AZD1222 COVID-19 vaccine. Each CDR3 is given with its conserved first and last residue. The order of the fields is clone size, V gene, D gene, J gene, CDR3 DNA, CDR3 protein. The D gene is left open where the match is weak. Clone size, where shown, is once, few, many, or a class for clones that have expanded.

clone size: NA
V gene: TRBV5-4
D gene: TRBD1
J gene: TRBJ2-7
CDR3 DNA: TGTGCCAGCAGCTGGCCGGGACAGGGGTTCTCCTACGAGCAGTACTTC
CDR3 protein: CASSWPGQGFSYEQYF

clone size: NA
V gene: TRBV6-4
D gene: NA
J gene: TRBJ1-2
CDR3 DNA: TGTGCCAGCAGGGTAAGAAGGAGAGCTAACTATGGCTACACCTTC
CDR3 protein: CASRVRRRANYGYTF

clone size: NA
V gene: TRBV5-1
D gene: NA
J gene: TRBJ2-7
CDR3 DNA: TGCGCCAGCAGCCCGGGTCCCCGCTACGAGCAGTACTTC
CDR3 protein: CASSPGPRYEQYF

clone size: NA
V gene: TRBV7-3
D gene: TRBD2
J gene: TRBJ2-3
CDR3 DNA: TGTGCCAGCAGCACGCGGGGGAGCACAGATACGCAGTATTTT
CDR3 protein: CASSTRGSTDTQYF

clone size: once
V gene: TRBV7-2
D gene: NA
J gene: TRBJ2-2
CDR3 DNA: TGTGCCAGCAGCTTAGAAGTTGCGGGGGAGCTGTTTTTT
CDR3 protein: CASSLEVAGELFF

clone size: NA
V gene: TRBV7-9
D gene: TRBD1
J gene: TRBJ2-5
CDR3 DNA: TGTGCCAGCAGCTTCTCAGGGGGCGGCGAGACCCAGTACTTC
CDR3 protein: CASSFSGGGETQYF

clone size: NA
V gene: TRBV2
D gene: TRBD1
J gene: TRBJ1-1
CDR3 DNA: TGTGCCAGCAAGATTTACGGACAGGGTCCTGAAGCTTTCTTT
CDR3 protein: CASKIYGQGPEAFF

clone size: NA
V gene: TRBV29-1
D gene: NA
J gene: TRBJ1-6
CDR3 DNA: TGCAGCGCCTCGAGGGGGGGGCGAGGTTCACCCCTCCACTTT
CDR3 protein: CSASRGGRGSPLHF

clone size: NA
V gene: TRBV15
D gene: NA
J gene: TRBJ1-5
CDR3 DNA: TGTGCCACCAGCAGAGGGTTAAAAGAGGATCAGCCCCAGCATTTT
CDR3 protein: CATSRGLKEDQPQHF

clone size: NA
V gene: TRBV4-1
D gene: NA
J gene: TRBJ1-1
CDR3 DNA: TGCGCCAGCAGCCAAGGAACAGGAGGGGGTATTCCACTTGAAGCTTTCTTT
CDR3 protein: CASSQGTGGGIPLEAFF